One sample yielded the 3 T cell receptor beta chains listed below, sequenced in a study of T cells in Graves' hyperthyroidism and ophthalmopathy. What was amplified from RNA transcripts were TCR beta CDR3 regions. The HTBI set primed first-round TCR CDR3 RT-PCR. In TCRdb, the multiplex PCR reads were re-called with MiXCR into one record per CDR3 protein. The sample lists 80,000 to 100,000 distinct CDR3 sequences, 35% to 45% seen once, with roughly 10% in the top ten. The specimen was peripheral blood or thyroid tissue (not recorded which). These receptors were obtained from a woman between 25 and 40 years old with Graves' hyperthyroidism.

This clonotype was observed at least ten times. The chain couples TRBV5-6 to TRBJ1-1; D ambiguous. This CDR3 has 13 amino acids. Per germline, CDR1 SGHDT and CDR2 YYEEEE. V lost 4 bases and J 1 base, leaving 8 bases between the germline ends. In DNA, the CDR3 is TGTGCCAGCAGCCGGACGCAGAACACTGAAGCTTTCTTT. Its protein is CASSRTQNTEAFF.

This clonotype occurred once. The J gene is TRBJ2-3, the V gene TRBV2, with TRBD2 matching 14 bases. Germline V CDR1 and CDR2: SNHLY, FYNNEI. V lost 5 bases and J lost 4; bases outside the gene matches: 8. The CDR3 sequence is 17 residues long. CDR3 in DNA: TGTGCCAGCAGTACCCGACTAGCGGGAGGGTCCCCAGATACGCAGTATTTT. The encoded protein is CASSTRLAGGSPDTQYF.

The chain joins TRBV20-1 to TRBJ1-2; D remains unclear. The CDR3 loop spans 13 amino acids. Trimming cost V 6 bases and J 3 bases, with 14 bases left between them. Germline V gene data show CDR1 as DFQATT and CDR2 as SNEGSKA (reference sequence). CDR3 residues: CSARRASDYGYTF. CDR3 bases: TGCAGTGCCAGGAGGGCCTCGGACTATGGCTACACCTTC.